Each of the 31 T cell receptor beta chains below was sequenced from the same sample in a study of CD8+CD57+ T cells in acquired aplastic anemia. The template used for profiling TCR beta VDJ and CDR3 was genomic DNA. TCRdb re-analysed the reads in MiXCR, keeping a single row per CDR3 protein. The profile shows some 410,000 distinct CDR3 sequences, 65% to 80% of them singletons. The specimen was sorted CD4+, CD8+, or CD8+CD57+ T cells (not recorded which) from PBMCs. The source of these receptors is a human donor in good health, serving as a control.

This clonotype occurred many times. The chain employs TRBV30 and TRBJ1-5, with unresolved D. This CDR3 is 13 amino acids long. Germline CDR1 reads GTSNPN; CDR2 reads SVGIG (reference sequence). The ends were cut back, 0 bases at V and 1 base at J, with 4 bases in the middle. The CDR3 spells CAWSVGSNQPQHF. The CDR3 region has the DNA TGTGCCTGGAGTGTAGGGAGCAATCAGCCCCAGCATTTT. Together with reference TRBV30 and TRBJ1-5, the CDR3 gives the full variable domain: SQTIHQWPATLVQPVGSPLSLECTVEGTSNPNLYWYRQAAGRGLQLLFYSVGIGQISSEVPQNLSASRPQDRQFILSSKKLLLSDSGFYLCAWSVGSNQPQHFGDGTRLSIL.

V gene TRBV9 combines with J gene TRBJ1-2, with D tentatively TRBD1 (5 bases). The CDR3 is 14 amino acids. The germline gives CDR1 SGDLS, CDR2 YYNGEE. V lost 0 bases to trimming and J lost 6 bases, with 12 bases between them. This CDR3 reads CASSVGRRGDGYTF. For the CDR3, the DNA is TGTGCCAGCAGCGTAGGACGTCGAGGGGATGGCTACACCTTC. Complete variable domain (other parts from reference TRBV9 and TRBJ1-2): DSGVTQTPKHLITATGQRVTLRCSPRSGDLSVYWYQQSLDQGLQFLIQYYNGEERAKGNILERFSAQQFPDLHSELNLSSLELGDSALYFCASSVGRRGDGYTFGSGTRLTVV.

This chain links TRBV7-2 with TRBJ2-3, with 8 bases fitting TRBD1. Germline-derived CDR1 and CDR2 are SGHTA and FQGNSA. The V and J ends lost 1 base and 12 bases, in that order; junction bases with no gene match: 15. CDR3 length: 16 amino acids. The CDR3 DNA sequence: TGTGCCAGCAGCTTAGGCGACAGGGGCCATGCCGACACCCAGTATTTT. Its translation: CASSLGDRGHADTQYF.

This clonotype was counted many times. J is TRBJ2-5 and V is TRBV29-1; D is unresolved. Germline assignment: CDR1 SQVTM and CDR2 ANQGSEA. V dropped 0 bases and J dropped 4 bases, with 12 bases sitting between them. The CDR3 contains 14 residues. The CDR3 protein is CSVEDFPARETQYF. CDR3 DNA: TGCAGCGTTGAAGATTTTCCGGCTCGAGAGACCCAGTACTTC.

The V gene is TRBV5-5, the J gene TRBJ1-4; D call uncertain. This CDR3 comprises 12 residues. Germline V lookup: CDR1 SGHKS, CDR2 YYEKEE (reference sequence). Trimming removed 4 bases from V and 14 bases from J, with 15 bases in between. As DNA, the CDR3 is TGTGCCAGCAGCCTGTACAGACGTTCTCTGTTTTTT. This codes for CASSLYRRSLFF.

A word on this clonotype: The junction does not match germline at one end; this may be a read error. The rearrangement links TRBV5-1 to TRBJ2-7, with a tentative D call TRBD2 (5 bases). CDR3 length: 14 residues. Germline loops: CDR1 SGHRS, CDR2 YFSETQ. CDR3 region: CASSLVAQRYGQYF. In DNA form, the CDR3 reads TGTGCCAGCAGCTTGGTTGCCCAGCGGTACGGGCAGTACTTC.

This clonotype was seen ten or more times. The chain uses TRBV9 and TRBJ1-6; no firm D call. CDR1 is SGDLS and CDR2 is YYNGEE in the germline V gene. The ends were cut back, 0 bases at V and 6 bases at J, with 7 bases in the middle. There are 14 residues in the CDR3. The CDR3: CASSVEQLNSPLHF. CDR3 in DNA: TGTGCCAGCAGCGTAGAACAGCTTAATTCACCCCTCCACTTT.

This clonotype was picked up one time. The chain links TRBV20-1 to TRBJ1-6, with TRBD1 matching over 11 bases. Germline V CDR1 and CDR2: DFQATT, SNEGSKA (reference sequence). This CDR3 region has 17 residues. The V gene end was trimmed by 6 bases and the J gene end by 6 bases; junction bases not matched to a gene: 13. The CDR3 region is CSATLGQGAHSNSPLHF. The DNA for the CDR3 is TGCAGTGCCACCCTCGGACAGGGGGCCCACTCTAATTCACCCCTCCACTTT.

The CDR3 DNA reads TGCAGTGCTCGTTCCGTCGCCGGTGCCCACACCTTC. Its translation: CSARSVAGAHTF. The chain links TRBV20-1 to TRBJ1-2; D gene ambiguous. The germline V and J ends were trimmed by 5 bases and 12 bases, with 19 bases remaining between them. Looked up from germline, CDR1 is DFQATT and CDR2 is SNEGSKA (reference sequence). This CDR3 is built from 12 residues.

About this clonotype itself: A much larger clone differs from this one at a single base, so this may be a read error. V usage is TRBV6-6 and J usage is TRBJ2-1, with 12 nucleotides matching TRBD2. The trim removed 10 bases at V and 6 bases at J, leaving 13 bases unmatched. The germline gives CDR1 MNHNY, CDR2 SVGAGI (reference sequence). The CDR3 is made up of 16 amino acids. The CDR3 region is CAIISPGLAGRNEQFF. In DNA form, the CDR3 reads TGTGCCATCATCTCACCCGGACTAGCGGGGCGCAATGAGCAGTTCTTC.

For this clonotype: The conserved phenylalanine or tryptophan normally closing the CDR3 is absent here, so this likely arose from a read error. The V gene is TRBV27, the J gene TRBJ2-7; D might be TRBD1 (7 bases). Trimming removed 1 base at V and 3 bases at J, with 19 bases between. This CDR3 is 17 amino acids long. CDR1 and CDR2 (germline): MNHEY, SMNVEV (reference sequence). CDR3 sequence reads: CASSLLGYRGGSYEQYS. Here the CDR3 DNA reads TGTGCCAGCAGTTTATTAGGGTACAGGGGAGGAAGCTACGAGCAGTACTCC.

V usage is TRBV7-2 and J usage is TRBJ2-3; D is unresolved. The germline CDR1 and CDR2 sequences are SGHTA and FQGNSA. V lost 5 bases, J lost 12 bases, and 24 bases lay in between. CDR3 size: 15 residues. The CDR3 is CASSAYSLISPLQYF. The CDR3 DNA follows: TGTGCCAGCAGCGCGTACAGTTTGATTTCACCCCTCCAGTATTTT.

This clonotype was counted many times. V and J are TRBV4-1 and TRBJ1-2; D not resolved. V dropped 3 bases and J dropped 0 bases, with 14 bases sitting between them. CDR1 and CDR2 from the germline V gene are MGHRA and YSYEKL. This CDR3 spans 16 amino acids. Here the CDR3 reads CASSQMLEGANYGYTF. As DNA, the CDR3 is TGCGCCAGCAGCCAGATGTTGGAGGGTGCTAACTATGGCTACACCTTC.

This clonotype appeared many times. This chain joins TRBV7-2 and TRBJ1-1; D perhaps matches TRBD1 (5 bases). V was trimmed by 1 base and J by 0 bases, leaving 6 bases between them. The CDR3 length is 14 residues. CDR1 is SGHTA, CDR2 FQGNSA, per germline. CDR3 amino acids: CASSLGGLNTEAFF. As DNA, the CDR3 is TGTGCCAGCAGCTTAGGGGGGTTGAACACTGAAGCTTTCTTT.

This clonotype was seen at least ten times. The chain has TRBV18 and TRBJ2-5; D is uncertain. Trimming shortened V by 5 bases and J by 3 bases, and 10 bases separated the two germline ends. Germline CDR1 reads KGHSH; CDR2 reads LQKENI. The CDR3 sequence is 13 residues long. The CDR3 reads CASSAWKEETQYF. Written as DNA, the CDR3 is TGTGCCAGCTCAGCTTGGAAAGAAGAGACCCAGTACTTC.

This chain uses TRBV4-1 with TRBJ2-3, with TRBD1 matching 10 bases. V lost 10 bases to trimming and J lost 5 bases; unmatched junction nucleotides: 15. Germline assignment: CDR1 MGHRA and CDR2 YSYEKL. The length of the CDR3 is 16 residues. This chain's CDR3 is CATNESSGQGRDTQYF. In DNA form, the CDR3 reads TGCGCCACCAATGAGAGCTCGGGACAGGGGAGAGATACGCAGTATTTT.

V gene TRBV9 combines with J gene TRBJ2-2; D is undetermined. The CDR3 spans 14 residues. From germline, CDR1 is SGDLS and CDR2 YYNGEE. Trimming took off 6 bases at V and 17 bases at J, with 26 bases between the two ends. CDR3 nucleotide sequence: TGTGCCAGCACTTCTCGGGTAGGGTATGGCTACACCTTTTTT. Translating it yields CASTSRVGYGYTFF.

This chain's CDR3 is CASSDAGPNEEIFYF. The CDR3 DNA reads as TGTGCCAGCAGCGACGCGGGTCCCAATGAGGAGATCTTCTATTTT. V gene TRBV7-3 combines with J gene TRBJ2-3, with D maybe TRBD2 (5 bases). Per the germline V gene, CDR1 is SGHTA and CDR2 is FQGTGA. Trimming removed 5 bases from V and 15 bases from J, with 27 bases in between. This CDR3 has 15 residues.

In its sample, this clonotype was seen once. The chain couples TRBV7-2 to TRBJ2-2, with 7 bases identical to TRBD1. The CDR3 covers 15 residues. Germline V CDR1 and CDR2: SGHTA, FQGNSA. Germline trimming cut 5 bases from V and 11 bases from J; bases unmatched to any gene: 14. CDR3: CASSVGQGVFCELFF. The CDR3, as DNA: TGTGCCAGCAGCGTGGGCCAGGGGGTCTTCTGCGAGCTGTTTTTT.

The chain couples TRBV7-2 to TRBJ1-3; 7 bases agree with TRBD1. With 5 bases clipped from V and 12 bases from J, the junction kept 19 bases outside the gene matches. Germline CDR1 is SGHTA and CDR2 is FQGNSA. CDR3 length: 16 amino acids. CDR3 protein: CASSLPGQTYEQYIYF. Written as DNA, the CDR3 is TGTGCCAGCAGCCTTCCGGGACAGACCTACGAGCAGTACATATATTTT.

Worth noting for this clonotype: A much larger clone sits a single nucleotide away, making a read error possible. This chain uses TRBV6-2 or TRBV6-3 with TRBJ1-1; D is possibly TRBD1 (5 bases). Trimming removed 8 bases at V and 10 bases at J, with 20 bases between. The CDR3 has 13 amino acids. Germline V gives CDR1 MNHEY, CDR2 SVGEGT. CDR3 DNA sequence: TGTGCCAGCGGCCAAGGGAGGGGCAACCGAGCTTTCTTT. Translated: CASGQGRGNRAFF.

This clonotype was recorded once. V usage is TRBV7-3 and J usage is TRBJ1-6; no firm D call. From germline, CDR1 is SGHTA and CDR2 FQGTGA. The CDR3 has 14 residues. With 5 bases removed from V and 17 bases from J, the gap between germline ends came to 22 bases. CDR3 nucleotide sequence: TGTGCCAGCAGCGTAGAGAACACTGCTTCCAACGTCCACTTT. As protein: CASSVENTASNVHF.

With respect to this clonotype: The junction does not match germline at one end; this may be a read error. V gene TRBV7-8 combines with J gene TRBJ1-2; possible D gene TRBD1, 5 bases. The CDR3 consists of 14 residues. Germline CDR1 is SGHVS and CDR2 is FQNEAQ. Here the CDR3 DNA reads TGTACCAGCAGCGTAGTGGGGGATCAGCCCGAGCATACCTTC. This encodes CTSSVVGDQPEHTF. Looking up the rest from reference TRBV7-8 and TRBJ1-2 gives the full variable domain: GAGVSQSPRYKVAKRGQDVALRCDPISGHVSLFWYQQALGQGPEFLTYFQNEAQLDKSGLPSDRFFAERPEGSVSTLKIQRTQQEDSAVYLCTSSVVGDQPEHTFGSGTRLTVV.

Notes on this clonotype: A read error may produce the germline difference seen at one junction end. J is TRBJ2-1 and V is TRBV19; tentatively, D is TRBD1 (5 bases). The CDR3 is 14 residues long. Germline CDR1 is LNHDA and CDR2 is SQIVND (reference sequence). Here the CDR3 DNA reads TGTGCCAGCACCATTCAGGGATCCCACACCCAGCATTTCTTC. Translated, it gives CASTIQGSHTQHFF.

The chain couples TRBV12-3 or TRBV12-4 to TRBJ1-2; no firm D call. The CDR3 spans 14 residues. Trimming took 6 bases from V and 0 from J, leaving 11 bases between them. CDR3: CASSLSLANYGYTF. The CDR3 nucleotides read TGTGCCAGCAGCTTATCCCTCGCTAACTATGGCTACACCTTC.

The rearrangement links TRBV5-4 to TRBJ2-1; possible D gene TRBD2, 6 bases. Deletions cut 4 bases from V and 7 bases from J, with 27 bases between. This CDR3 spans 18 amino acids. CDR1 is SGHNT and CDR2 is YYREEE in the germline V gene (reference sequence). CDR3 protein: CASSRGAGRRLRGNEQFF. CDR3 sequence (DNA): TGTGCCAGCAGCCGCGGGGCAGGGCGGAGGTTGCGAGGTAATGAGCAGTTCTTC.

This chain links TRBV20-1 with TRBJ2-5; D may be TRBD1 or TRBD2 (5 bases each). Germline V gene lookup returns CDR1 DFQATT and CDR2 SNEGSKA (reference sequence). The CDR3 runs 13 residues. Trimming removed 3 bases from V and 5 bases from J, with 13 bases in between. The CDR3, as DNA: TGCAGTGCTAGTGACGGGGCATGGGAGACCCAGTACTTC. This encodes CSASDGAWETQYF.

The V call is TRBV20-1, the J call TRBJ1-4; 12 nucleotides agree with TRBD1. V lost 6 bases and J lost 8; bases outside the gene matches: 10. Germline lookup yields CDR1 DFQATT and CDR2 SNEGSKA (reference sequence). The CDR3 totals 15 residues. The CDR3, as DNA: TGCAGTGCGGGCGGGACAGGGGGCGGAGAGGAAAAACTGTTTTTT. Residues: CSAGGTGGGEEKLFF.

This chain connects TRBV12-3 or TRBV12-4 to TRBJ2-3; the D gene is possibly TRBD1 (6 bases). The V end was cut by 6 bases, the J end by 8 bases, with 18 bases between. The CDR3 is made up of 14 amino acids. The CDR3 region has the DNA TGTGCCAGCAGGCAACCTTCAGGGGACGGTACGCAGTATTTT. Translating gives CASRQPSGDGTQYF.

As concerns this clonotype: An end of the junction differs from the germline gene, which may be a read error. The chain recombines TRBV11-1 with TRBJ2-7; no firm D call. The CDR3 has 13 amino acids. CDR1 is SGHAT and CDR2 is FQDESV in the germline V gene (reference sequence). The CDR3 sequence is CASSQVTTDEQYF. CDR3 in DNA: TGCGCCAGCAGCCAAGTAACAACCGACGAGCAGTACTTC.

The chain recombines TRBV20-1 with TRBJ2-7, with D perhaps given as TRBD1 or TRBD2 (5 bases each). Deletions cut 4 bases from V and 5 bases from J, with 12 bases between. CDR3 length equals 12 residues. CDR1 is DFQATT and CDR2 is SNEGSKA in the germline V gene (reference sequence). The CDR3 loop is CSAKEGSNEQYF. DNA of the CDR3: TGCAGTGCTAAAGAGGGGAGCAACGAGCAGTACTTC.